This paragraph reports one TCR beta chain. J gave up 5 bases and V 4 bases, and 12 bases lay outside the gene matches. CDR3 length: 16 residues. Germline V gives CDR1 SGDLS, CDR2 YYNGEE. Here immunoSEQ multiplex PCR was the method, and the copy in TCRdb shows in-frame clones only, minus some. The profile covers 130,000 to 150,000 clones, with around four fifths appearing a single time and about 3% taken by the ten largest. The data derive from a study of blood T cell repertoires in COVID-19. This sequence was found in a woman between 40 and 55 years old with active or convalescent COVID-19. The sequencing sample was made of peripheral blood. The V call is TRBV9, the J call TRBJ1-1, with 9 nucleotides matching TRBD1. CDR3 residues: CASSPHGGTGKTEAFF. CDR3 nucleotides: TGTGCCAGCAGCCCCCACGGGGGGACAGGGAAAACTGAAGCTTTCTTT. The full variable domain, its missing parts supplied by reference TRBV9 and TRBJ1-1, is DSGVTQTPKHLITATGQRVTLRCSPRSGDLSVYWYQQSLDQGLQFLIQYYNGEERAKGNILERFSAQQFPDLHSELNLSSLELGDSALYFCASSPHGGTGKTEAFFGQGTRLTVV.